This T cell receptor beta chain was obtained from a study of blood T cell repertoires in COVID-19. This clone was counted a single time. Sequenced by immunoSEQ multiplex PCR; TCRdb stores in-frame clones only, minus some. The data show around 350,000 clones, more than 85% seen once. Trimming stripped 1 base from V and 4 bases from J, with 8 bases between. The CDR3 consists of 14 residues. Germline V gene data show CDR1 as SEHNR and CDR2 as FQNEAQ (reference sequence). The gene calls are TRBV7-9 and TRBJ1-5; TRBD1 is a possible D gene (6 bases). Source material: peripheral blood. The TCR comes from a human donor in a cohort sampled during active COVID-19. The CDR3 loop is CASSLGGRNQPQHF. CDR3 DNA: TGTGCCAGCAGCTTAGGGGGGCGGAATCAGCCCCAGCATTTT.